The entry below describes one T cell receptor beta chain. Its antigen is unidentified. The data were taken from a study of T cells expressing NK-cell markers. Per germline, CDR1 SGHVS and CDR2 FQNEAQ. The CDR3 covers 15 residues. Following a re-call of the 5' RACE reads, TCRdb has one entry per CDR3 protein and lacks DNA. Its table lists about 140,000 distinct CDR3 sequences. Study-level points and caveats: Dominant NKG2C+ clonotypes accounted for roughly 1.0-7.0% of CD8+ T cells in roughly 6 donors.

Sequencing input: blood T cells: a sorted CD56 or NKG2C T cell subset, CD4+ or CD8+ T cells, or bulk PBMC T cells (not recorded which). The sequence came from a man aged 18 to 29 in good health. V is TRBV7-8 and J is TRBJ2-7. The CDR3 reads CASSPSGTFSYEQYF.